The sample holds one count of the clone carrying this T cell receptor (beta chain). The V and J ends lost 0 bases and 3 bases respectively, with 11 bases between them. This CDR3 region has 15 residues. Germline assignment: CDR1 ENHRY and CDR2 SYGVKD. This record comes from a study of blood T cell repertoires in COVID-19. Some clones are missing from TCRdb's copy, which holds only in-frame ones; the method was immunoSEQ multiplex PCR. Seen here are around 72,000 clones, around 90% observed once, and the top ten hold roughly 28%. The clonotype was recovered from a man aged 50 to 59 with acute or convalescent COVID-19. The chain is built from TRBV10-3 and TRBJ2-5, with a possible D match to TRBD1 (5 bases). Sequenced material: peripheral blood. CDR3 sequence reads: CAISESSGWEETQYF. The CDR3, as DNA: TGTGCCATCAGTGAGTCGTCAGGGTGGGAAGAGACCCAGTACTTC.